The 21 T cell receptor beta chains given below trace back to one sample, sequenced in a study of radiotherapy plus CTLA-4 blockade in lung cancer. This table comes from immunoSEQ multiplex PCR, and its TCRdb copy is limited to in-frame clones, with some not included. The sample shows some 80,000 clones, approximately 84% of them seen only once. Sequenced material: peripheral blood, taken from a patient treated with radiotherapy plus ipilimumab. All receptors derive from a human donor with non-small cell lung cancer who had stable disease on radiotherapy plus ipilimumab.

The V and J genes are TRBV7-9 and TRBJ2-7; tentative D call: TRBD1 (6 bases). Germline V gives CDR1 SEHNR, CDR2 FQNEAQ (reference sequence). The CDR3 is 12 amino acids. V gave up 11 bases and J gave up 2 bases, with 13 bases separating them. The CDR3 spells CAGQGNTYEQYF. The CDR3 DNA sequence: TGTGCCGGCCAGGGGAACACCTACGAGCAGTACTTC. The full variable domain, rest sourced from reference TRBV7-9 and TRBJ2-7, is DTGVSQNPRHKITKRGQNVTFRCDPISEHNRLYWYRQTLGQGPEFLTYFQNEAQLEKSRLLSDRFSAERPKGSFSTLEIQRTEQGDSAMYLCAGQGNTYEQYFGPGTRLTVT.

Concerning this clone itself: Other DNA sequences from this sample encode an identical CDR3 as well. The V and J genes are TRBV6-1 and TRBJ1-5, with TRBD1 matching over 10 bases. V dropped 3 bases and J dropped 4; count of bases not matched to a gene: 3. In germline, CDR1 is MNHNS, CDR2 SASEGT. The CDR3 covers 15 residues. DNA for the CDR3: TGTGCCAGCAGTGATGGACAGGGGGGTAATCAGCCCCAGCATTTT. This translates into CASSDGQGGNQPQHF.

CDR3: CASSLFGEYDNQPQHF. DNA of the CDR3: TGTGCCAGCAGCTTATTCGGGGAATATGACAATCAGCCCCAGCATTTT. This chain joins TRBV7-2 and TRBJ1-5; D is uncertain. Germline V gene sequence: CDR1 SGHTA, CDR2 FQGNSA. This CDR3 spans 16 amino acids. Trimming removed 2 bases at V and 3 bases at J, with 14 bases between.

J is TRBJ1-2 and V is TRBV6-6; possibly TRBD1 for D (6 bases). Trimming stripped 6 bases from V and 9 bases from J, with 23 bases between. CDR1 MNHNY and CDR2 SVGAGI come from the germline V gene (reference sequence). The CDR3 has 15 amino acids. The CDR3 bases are TGTGCCAGCAGGCCAACATCAGGGGTAACTATGAGCTACACCTTC. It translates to CASRPTSGVTMSYTF.

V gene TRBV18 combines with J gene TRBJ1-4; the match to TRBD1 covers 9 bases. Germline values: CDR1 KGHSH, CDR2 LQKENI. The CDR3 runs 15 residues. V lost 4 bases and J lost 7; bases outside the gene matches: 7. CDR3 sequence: CASSRSGTGFEKLFF. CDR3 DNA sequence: TGTGCCAGCTCACGCTCCGGGACAGGGTTTGAAAAACTGTTTTTT.

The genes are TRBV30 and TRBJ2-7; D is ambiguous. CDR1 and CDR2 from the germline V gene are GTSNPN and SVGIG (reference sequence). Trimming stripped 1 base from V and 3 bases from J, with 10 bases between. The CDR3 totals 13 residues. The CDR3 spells CAWSAGPLYEQYF. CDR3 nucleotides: TGTGCCTGGAGTGCTGGGCCCCTCTACGAGCAGTACTTC.

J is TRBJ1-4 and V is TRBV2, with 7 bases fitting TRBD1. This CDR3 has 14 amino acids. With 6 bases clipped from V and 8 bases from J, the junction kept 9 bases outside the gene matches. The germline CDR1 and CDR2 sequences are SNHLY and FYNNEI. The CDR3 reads CASRPDREQEKLFF. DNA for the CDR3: TGTGCCAGCAGGCCCGACAGGGAGCAGGAAAAACTGTTTTTT. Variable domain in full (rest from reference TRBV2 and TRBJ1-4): EPEVTQTPSHQVTQMGQEVILRCVPISNHLYFYWYRQILGQKVEFLVSFYNNEISEKSEIFDDQFSVERPDGSNFTLKIRSTKLEDSAMYFCASRPDREQEKLFFGSGTQLSVL.

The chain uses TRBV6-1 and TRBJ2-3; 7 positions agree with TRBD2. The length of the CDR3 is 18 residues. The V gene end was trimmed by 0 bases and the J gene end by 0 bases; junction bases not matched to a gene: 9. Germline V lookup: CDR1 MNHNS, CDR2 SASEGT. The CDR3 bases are TGTGCCAGCAGTGAAGCGTTCTCCAGCGGGGCTAGCACAGATACGCAGTATTTT. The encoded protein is CASSEAFSSGASTDTQYF.

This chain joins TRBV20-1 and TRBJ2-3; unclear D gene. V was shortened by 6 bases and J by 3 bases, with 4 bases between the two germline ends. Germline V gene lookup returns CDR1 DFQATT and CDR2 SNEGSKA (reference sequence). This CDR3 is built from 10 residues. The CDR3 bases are TGCAGTGCCCCGACAGATACGCAGTATTTT. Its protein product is CSAPTDTQYF.

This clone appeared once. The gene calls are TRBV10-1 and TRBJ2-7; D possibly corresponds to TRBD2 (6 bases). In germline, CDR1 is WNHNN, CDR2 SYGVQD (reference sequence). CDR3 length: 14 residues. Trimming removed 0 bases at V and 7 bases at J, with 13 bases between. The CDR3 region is CASSESRRVGEQYF. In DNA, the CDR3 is TGCGCCAGCAGTGAGTCGCGGAGGGTTGGGGAGCAGTACTTC.

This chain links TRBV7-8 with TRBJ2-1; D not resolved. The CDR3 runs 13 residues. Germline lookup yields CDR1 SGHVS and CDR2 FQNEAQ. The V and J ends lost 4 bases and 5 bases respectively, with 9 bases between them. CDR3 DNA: TGTGCCAGCAGCTCGCTAACTAACAATGAGCAGTTCTTC. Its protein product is CASSSLTNNEQFF.

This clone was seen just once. CDR3 sequence (DNA): TGTGCCAGTAGTACCCTAAGCGGGAGGGGATACAATGAGCAGTTCTTC. This encodes CASSTLSGRGYNEQFF. The gene calls are TRBV19 and TRBJ2-1; 10 bases agree with TRBD2. V lost 4 bases and J lost 4; bases outside the gene matches: 7. The CDR3 contains 16 residues. Germline CDR1 reads LNHDA; CDR2 reads SQIVND (reference sequence).

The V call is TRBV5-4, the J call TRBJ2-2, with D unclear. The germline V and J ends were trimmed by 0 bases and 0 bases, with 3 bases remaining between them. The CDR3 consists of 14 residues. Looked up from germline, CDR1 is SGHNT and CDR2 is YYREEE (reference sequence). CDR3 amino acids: CASSLEANTGELFF. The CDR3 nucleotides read TGTGCCAGCAGCTTGGAGGCGAACACCGGGGAGCTGTTTTTT.

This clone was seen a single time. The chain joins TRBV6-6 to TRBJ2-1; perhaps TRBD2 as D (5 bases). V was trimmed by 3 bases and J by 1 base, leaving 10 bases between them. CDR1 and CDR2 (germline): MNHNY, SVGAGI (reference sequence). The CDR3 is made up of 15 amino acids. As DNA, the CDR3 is TGTGCCAGCAGTTATGCAGCGGTTTCCTACAATGAGCAGTTCTTC. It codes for CASSYAAVSYNEQFF.

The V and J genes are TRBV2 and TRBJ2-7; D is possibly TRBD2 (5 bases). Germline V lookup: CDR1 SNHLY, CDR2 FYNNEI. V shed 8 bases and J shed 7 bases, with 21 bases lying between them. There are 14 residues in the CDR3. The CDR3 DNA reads TGTGCCAGCGTGGGCGGGCCACTCCTTGGGGAGCAGTACTTC. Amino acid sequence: CASVGGPLLGEQYF.

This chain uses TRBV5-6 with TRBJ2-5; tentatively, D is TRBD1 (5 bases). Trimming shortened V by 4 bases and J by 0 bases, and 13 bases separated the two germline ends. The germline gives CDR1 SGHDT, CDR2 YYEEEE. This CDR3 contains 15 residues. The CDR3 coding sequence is TGTGCCAGCAGCATCACGAGACAGTACCAAGAGACCCAGTACTTC. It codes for CASSITRQYQETQYF.

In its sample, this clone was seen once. For the CDR3, the DNA is TGTGCCTGGAGTGCGACAGGGGTGCGAACAGATACGCAGTATTTT. Amino acid sequence: CAWSATGVRTDTQYF. This sequence joins TRBV30 and TRBJ2-3; 8 bases line up with TRBD1. The CDR3 is 15 residues long. CDR1 is GTSNPN and CDR2 is SVGIG in the germline V gene (reference sequence). The trim removed 1 base at V and 3 bases at J, leaving 6 bases unmatched.

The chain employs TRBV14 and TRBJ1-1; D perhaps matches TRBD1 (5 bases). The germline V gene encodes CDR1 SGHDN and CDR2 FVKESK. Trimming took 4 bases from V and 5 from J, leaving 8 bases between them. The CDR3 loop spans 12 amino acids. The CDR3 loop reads CASSPWGTEAFF. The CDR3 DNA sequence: TGTGCCAGCAGCCCCTGGGGGACTGAAGCTTTCTTT.

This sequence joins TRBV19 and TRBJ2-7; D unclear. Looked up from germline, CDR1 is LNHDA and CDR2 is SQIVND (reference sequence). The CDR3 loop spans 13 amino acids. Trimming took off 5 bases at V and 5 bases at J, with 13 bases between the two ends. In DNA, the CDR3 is TGTGCCAGTAGTCGGGCCCCAGGTCACGAGCAGTACTTC. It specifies CASSRAPGHEQYF.

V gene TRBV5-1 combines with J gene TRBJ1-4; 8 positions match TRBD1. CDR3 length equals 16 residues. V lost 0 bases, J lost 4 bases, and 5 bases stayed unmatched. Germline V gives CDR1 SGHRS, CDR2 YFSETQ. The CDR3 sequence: CASSLGQGIGNEKLFF. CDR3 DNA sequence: TGCGCCAGCAGCTTGGGACAGGGGATCGGTAATGAAAAACTGTTTTTT.

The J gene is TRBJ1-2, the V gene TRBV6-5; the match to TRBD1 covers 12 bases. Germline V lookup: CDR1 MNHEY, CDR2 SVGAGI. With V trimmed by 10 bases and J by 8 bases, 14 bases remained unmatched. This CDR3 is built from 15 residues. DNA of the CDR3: TGTGCCATCGGGACTCCGGGACAGGGGGCGGGCGGCTACACCTTC. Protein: CAIGTPGQGAGGYTF.